This TCR beta chain emerged from a study of blood T cells in healthy people across ages. Overall study results and limits: Getting older went along with TCR beta diversity per million T cells dropping roughly linearly. TCR beta diversity was tightly associated with the proportion of naive T cells. Diversity estimates drawn from one million T cells were deemed underestimates.

Germline values: CDR1 SQVTM, CDR2 ANQGSEA. This CDR3 is built from 13 residues. The V gene end was trimmed by 7 bases and the J gene end by 4 bases; junction bases not matched to a gene: 8. Primed by a sample-barcoded 5' primer and a J-beta primer mix, a second PCR proceeded for about 6 to 12 cycles. From the 5' RACE reads, TCRdb called clonotypes with MiXCR, one entry per CDR3 protein. The sample lists 1 million or so distinct CDR3 sequences, 20% to 25% seen once, with approximately 0.79% in the top ten. On this clonotype: Its target is unknown.

In addition, the sample was reused for a study of T cells of mothers and their children. From that report: Three healthy Caucasian mothers and their six children were the donors.

This chain joins TRBV29-1 and TRBJ1-2; 8 bases align to TRBD1. The receptor's source is a girl aged 2 to 9 in good health. The sequencing input was blood. The CDR3 DNA reads TGCAGCGCCTTGCGGCAGGGGGCCTATGGCTACACCTTC. Translating gives CSALRQGAYGYTF. The full variable domain, completed using reference TRBV29-1 and TRBJ1-2, is SAVISQKPSRDICQRGTSLTIQCQVDSQVTMMFWYRQQPGQSLTLIATANQGSEATYESGFVIDKFPISRPNLTFSTLTVSNMSPEDSSIYLCSALRQGAYGYTFGSGTRLTVV.